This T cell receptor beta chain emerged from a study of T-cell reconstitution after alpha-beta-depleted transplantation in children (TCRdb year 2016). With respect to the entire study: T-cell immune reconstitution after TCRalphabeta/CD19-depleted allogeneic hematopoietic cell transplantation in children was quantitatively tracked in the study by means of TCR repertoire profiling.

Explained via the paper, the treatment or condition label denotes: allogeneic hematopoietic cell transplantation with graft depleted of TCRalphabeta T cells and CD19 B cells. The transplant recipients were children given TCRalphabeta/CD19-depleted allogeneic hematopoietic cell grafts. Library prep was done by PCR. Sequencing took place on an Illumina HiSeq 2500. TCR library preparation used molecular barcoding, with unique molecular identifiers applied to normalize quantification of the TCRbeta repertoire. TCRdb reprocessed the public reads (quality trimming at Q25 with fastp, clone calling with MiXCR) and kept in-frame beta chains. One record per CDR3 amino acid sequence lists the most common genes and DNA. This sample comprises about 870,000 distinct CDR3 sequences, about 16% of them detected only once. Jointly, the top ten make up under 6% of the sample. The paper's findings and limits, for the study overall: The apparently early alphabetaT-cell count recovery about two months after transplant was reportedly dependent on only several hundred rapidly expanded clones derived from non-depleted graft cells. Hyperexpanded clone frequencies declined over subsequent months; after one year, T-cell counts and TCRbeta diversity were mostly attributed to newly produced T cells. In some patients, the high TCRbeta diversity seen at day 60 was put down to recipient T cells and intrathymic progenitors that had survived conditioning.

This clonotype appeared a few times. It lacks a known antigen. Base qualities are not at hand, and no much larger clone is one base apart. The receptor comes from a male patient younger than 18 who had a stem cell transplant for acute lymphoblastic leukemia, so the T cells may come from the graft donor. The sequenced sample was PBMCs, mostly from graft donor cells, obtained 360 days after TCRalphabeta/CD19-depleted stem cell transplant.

The DNA sequence is as follows: TGTGCCAGCAGCCAACCGGGACAGGCAATCTGGGAGCAGTTCTTC. Its amino acids are CASSQPGQAIWEQFF. The chain couples TRBV3-1 to TRBJ2-1, with 8 junctional bases fitting TRBD1. CDR3 length: 15 amino acids, cysteine to phenylalanine. Only CDR3 DNA is held: 45 bases, read in frame from base 1. Relative to germline, V is missing 2 bases and J is missing 10 bases, with 10 bases of the junction outside any gene match. CDR1 and CDR2 are drawn from the germline V gene (reference sequence): LGHDT, YNNKEL.